The source of this TCR beta chain is a study of T cells in women clearing cervical HPV infection. Turning to the study itself: Cases: HPV16-related CIN3 or worse on histology, a couple of invasive cancers. Study-wide results and caveats: TRBV6-7 relative abundance averaged about 0.1% in cases and less than 0.2% in controls. Effector/memory and HPV-specific T cells were not isolated, and association timing is unknown.

This CDR3 has 12 residues. From germline, CDR1 is SEHNR and CDR2 FQNEAQ (reference sequence). The V and J ends lost 4 bases and 3 bases respectively, with 7 bases between them. With regard to this clone: Its matching antigen is unknown. The read ends 3 residues early relative to the CDR3; the germline J gene fills the gap.

Repertoires were generated with immunoSEQ multiplex PCR, while TCRdb's copy carries only in-frame clones and drops some. This sample's table reports over 25,000 clones. This clonotype originated in a woman between 18 and 75 years old with a cervical HPV16 infection that either progressed to CIN3+ or cleared (not recorded which). This chain joins TRBV7-9 and TRBJ2-7; tentative D call: TRBD2 (6 bases). Source material: blood buffy coat. CDR3 DNA (partial): TGTGCCAGCAGCTGGGGGGTCTACGAG. Translating gives CASSWGVYE. The whole CDR3 protein reads CASSWGVYEQYF. Full variable domain (remainder filled in from reference TRBV7-9 and TRBJ2-7): DTGVSQNPRHKITKRGQNVTFRCDPISEHNRLYWYRQTLGQGPEFLTYFQNEAQLEKSRLLSDRFSAERPKGSFSTLEIQRTEQGDSAMYLCASSWGVYEQYFGPGTRLTVT.